This paragraph reports one TCR beta chain. What it recognizes is unknown. Germline lookup yields CDR1 MNHEY and CDR2 SVGAGI. The CDR3 runs to 15 residues. The ends lost 6 bases at V and 5 bases at J; junction bases unmatched: 12. This sample is drawn from a study of T cell responses to AZD1222 COVID-19 vaccine. General study points: In all cases, repertoires were sampled only after the peak T cell response. Following two doses of AZD1222, Spike-specific TCR breadth and depth rose. The donor group comprised mostly white British people and more females; the analysis possibly underestimated clonal diversity. Targeting of unmutated variant regions was reportedly seen in nearly half of spike-specific TCRs.

Sequencing was performed with immunoSEQ multiplex PCR; in TCRdb, only in-frame clones are kept and a portion is missing. The sample holds more than 100,000 clones; roughly 90% are singletons and the top ten take 6% to 9%. The receptor was isolated from an adult who received the AZD1222 COVID-19 vaccine. The V gene is TRBV6-5, the J gene TRBJ2-7; 8 bases are shared with TRBD2. The specimen comprised peripheral blood, sampled 28 days after the second AZD1222 dose. The CDR3 spells CASSEGRIAGNEQYF. DNA of the CDR3: TGTGCCAGCAGCGAGGGGCGAATAGCGGGAAACGAGCAGTACTTC.